The 16 T cell receptor beta chains below all came from one sample that was sequenced in a study of blood T cell repertoires in COVID-19. Clones were read by immunoSEQ multiplex PCR, and TCRdb kept only the in-frame ones, dropping some. There are 100,000 to 150,000 clones in the sample; roughly 88% occur only once, and approximately 1.1% lies in the top ten. The sequenced sample consisted of peripheral blood. These receptors all come from a woman of 80 years or more with acute or convalescent COVID-19.

The rearrangement uses TRBV6-5 and TRBJ1-2; D is unresolved. Per the germline V gene, CDR1 is MNHEY and CDR2 is SVGAGI. This CDR3 has 13 residues. Trimming left V 6 bases short and J 4 bases short, with 12 bases between. In DNA, the CDR3 is TGTGCCAGCAGGATTCGGGATCCCTATGGCTACACCTTC. Amino acid sequence: CASRIRDPYGYTF.

V gene TRBV5-4 combines with J gene TRBJ2-1; D perhaps matches TRBD1 (5 bases). CDR3 length: 12 amino acids. With 0 bases removed from V and 7 bases from J, the gap between germline ends came to 5 bases. Germline CDR1 and CDR2: SGHNT and YYREEE (reference sequence). DNA of the CDR3: TGTGCCAGCAGCTTGGACAGGAATGAGCAGTTCTTC. Translation: CASSLDRNEQFF.

V and J are TRBV7-2 and TRBJ1-2, with a weak D call TRBD1 (6 bases). Germline CDR1 is SGHTA and CDR2 is FQGNSA. The CDR3 runs 15 residues. Trimming took 0 bases from V and 2 from J, leaving 10 bases between them. The CDR3 DNA is TGTGCCAGCAGCTTAGCTACCAGGGGCAACTATGGCTACACCTTC. Amino acid sequence: CASSLATRGNYGYTF.

The chain couples TRBV5-1 to TRBJ2-7, with 7 bases identical to TRBD2. Germline lookup yields CDR1 SGHRS and CDR2 YFSETQ. This CDR3 is 14 amino acids long. Unmatched junction bases numbered 0, after V lost 0 bases and J lost 0 bases. Here the CDR3 reads CASSLGTSSYEQYF. The CDR3 DNA reads TGCGCCAGCAGCTTGGGGACTAGCTCCTACGAGCAGTACTTC.

This sequence joins TRBV6-5 and TRBJ1-6, with TRBD1 matching 7 bases. Per the germline V gene, CDR1 is MNHEY and CDR2 is SVGAGI. This CDR3 is 15 amino acids long. J was trimmed by 1 base and V by 6 bases; bases with no gene match: 3. CDR3 bases: TGTGCCAGCAGATTACAGGGGTCCTATAATTCACCCCTCCACTTT. It yields the protein CASRLQGSYNSPLHF.

This chain connects TRBV20-1 to TRBJ2-1; 13 bases align to TRBD2. The CDR3 sequence is 15 residues long. Germline CDR1 reads DFQATT; CDR2 reads SNEGSKA (reference sequence). Trimming took 3 bases from V and 12 from J; bases not matched to a gene: 11. This CDR3 is CSASPQLAGGSRQFF. The CDR3 coding sequence is TGCAGTGCTAGTCCCCAACTAGCGGGGGGGAGCAGGCAGTTCTTC.

V and J are TRBV6-5 and TRBJ2-7; the match to TRBD1 covers 9 bases. Germline V gives CDR1 MNHEY, CDR2 SVGAGI. V was pared by 3 bases and J by 5 bases, with 11 bases of the junction left unmatched. The CDR3 runs to 16 residues. CDR3 region: CASSYFYTGGFNEQYF. The CDR3 region has the DNA TGTGCCAGCAGTTATTTCTATACAGGGGGCTTCAACGAGCAGTACTTC.

The V and J genes are TRBV2 and TRBJ1-2; 10 positions match TRBD1. The CDR3 covers 14 residues. The ends lost 10 bases at V and 8 bases at J; junction bases unmatched: 13. Germline CDR1 and CDR2: SNHLY and FYNNEI. The CDR3 here is CATTNRQGAAGYTF. For the CDR3, the DNA is TGTGCCACTACAAACCGACAGGGGGCGGCAGGCTACACCTTC.

The chain is built from TRBV3-1 (or the pseudogene TRBV3-2) and TRBJ1-6; possible D gene TRBD1, 5 bases. The CDR3 has 15 amino acids. V lost 1 base and J 6 bases, leaving 10 bases between the germline ends. Germline V gene lookup returns CDR1 LGHDT and CDR2 YNNKEL (reference sequence). The CDR3 DNA is TGTGCCAGCAGCCAAGTCCGGGGGTTTAATTCACCCCTCCACTTT. Residues: CASSQVRGFNSPLHF.

The gene calls are TRBV10-3 and TRBJ2-7, with D tentatively TRBD2 (7 bases). The CDR3 totals 14 residues. Per germline, CDR1 ENHRY and CDR2 SYGVKD. V shed 6 bases and J shed 7 bases, with 19 bases lying between them. The chain's CDR3 is CAISPSAGAREQYF. CDR3 DNA: TGTGCCATCAGCCCAAGTGCGGGGGCGAGAGAGCAGTACTTC.

This clone has just one count. The chain joins TRBV29-1 to TRBJ2-7; D ambiguous. V was trimmed by 2 bases and J by 1 base, leaving 9 bases between them. The CDR3 is 13 residues long. Germline V gene lookup returns CDR1 SQVTM and CDR2 ANQGSEA. CDR3 DNA sequence: TGCAGCGTTGAACACAGTACATCCTACGAGCAGTACTTC. It translates to CSVEHSTSYEQYF.

This clone is a singleton in its sample. The chain is built from TRBV7-9 and TRBJ1-1; D is unresolved. This CDR3 is built from 14 residues. Germline V gene sequence: CDR1 SEHNR, CDR2 FQNEAQ (reference sequence). Trimming stripped 0 bases from V and 1 base from J, with 6 bases between. The CDR3 is CASSLASGNTEAFF. The DNA of the CDR3 is TGTGCCAGCAGCTTAGCGAGCGGGAACACTGAAGCTTTCTTT.

The J gene is TRBJ2-6, the V gene TRBV6-5; no reliable D call. This CDR3 region has 14 residues. Trimming stripped 8 bases from V and 0 bases from J, with 8 bases between. Germline-derived CDR1 and CDR2 are MNHEY and SVGAGI. The CDR3 region is CASVTGSGANVLTF. The CDR3 DNA sequence: TGTGCCAGCGTAACCGGCTCTGGGGCCAACGTCCTGACTTTC.

The chain is built from TRBV7-2 and TRBJ1-2, with 9 bases aligning to TRBD1. V shed 4 bases, J shed 2 bases, and the junction held 2 bases outside the gene matches. This CDR3 has 14 residues. The V gene's germline CDR1 is SGHTA and CDR2 FQGNSA. CDR3 sequence: CASSYDRGNYGYTF. CDR3 DNA: TGTGCCAGCAGCTACGACAGGGGGAACTATGGCTACACCTTC.

This clone was picked up one time. The V gene is TRBV3-1 (or the pseudogene TRBV3-2), the J gene TRBJ1-1, with D uncertain. The CDR3 is made up of 13 amino acids. V was clipped by 0 bases and J by 5 bases, with 7 bases between them. The germline gives CDR1 LGHDT, CDR2 YNNKEL (reference sequence). Written as DNA, the CDR3 is TGTGCCAGCAGCCAAGATCGGGTAACTGAAGCTTTCTTT. Translation gives CASSQDRVTEAFF.

The chain employs TRBV7-9 and TRBJ2-7; possibly TRBD1 for D (5 bases). Trimming pared 7 bases from V and 3 bases from J, leaving 10 bases between. This CDR3 has 12 residues. The germline V gene encodes CDR1 SEHNR and CDR2 FQNEAQ (reference sequence). CDR3 region: CASTDTGYEQYF. For the CDR3, the DNA is TGTGCCAGCACCGATACAGGCTACGAGCAGTACTTC. The full variable domain, in which reference TRBV7-9 and TRBJ2-7 provide the parts outside the CDR3, is DTGVSQNPRHKITKRGQNVTFRCDPISEHNRLYWYRQTLGQGPEFLTYFQNEAQLEKSRLLSDRFSAERPKGSFSTLEIQRTEQGDSAMYLCASTDTGYEQYFGPGTRLTVT.